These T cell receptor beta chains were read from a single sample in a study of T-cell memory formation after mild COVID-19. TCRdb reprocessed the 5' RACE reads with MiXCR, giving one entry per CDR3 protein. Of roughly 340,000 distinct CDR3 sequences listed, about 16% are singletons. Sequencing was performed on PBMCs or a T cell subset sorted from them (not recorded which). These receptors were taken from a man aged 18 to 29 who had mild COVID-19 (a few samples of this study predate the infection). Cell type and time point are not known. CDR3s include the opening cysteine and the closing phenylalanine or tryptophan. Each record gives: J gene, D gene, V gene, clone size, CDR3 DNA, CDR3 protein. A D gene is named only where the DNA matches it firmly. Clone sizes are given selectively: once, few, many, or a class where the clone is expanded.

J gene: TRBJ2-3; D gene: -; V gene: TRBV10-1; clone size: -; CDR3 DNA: TGCGCCAGCCTCGACAGGGAGGCAGATACGCAGTATTTT; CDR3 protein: CASLDREADTQYF
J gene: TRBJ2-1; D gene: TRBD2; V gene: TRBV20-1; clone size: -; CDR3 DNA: TGCAGTGCCACTCTCGGGACTAGCTACTACGATGAGCAGTTCTTC; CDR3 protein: CSATLGTSYYDEQFF
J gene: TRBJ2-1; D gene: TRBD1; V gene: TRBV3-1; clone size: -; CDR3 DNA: TGTGCCAGCAGCCCCCCGACAGGGGGCCTGTACAATGAGCAGTTCTTC; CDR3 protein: CASSPPTGGLYNEQFF
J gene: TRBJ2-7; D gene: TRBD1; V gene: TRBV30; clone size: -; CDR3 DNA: TGTGCCTGGAGTGTAGAAGGGGGCTTATACGAGCAGTACTTC; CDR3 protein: CAWSVEGGLYEQYF
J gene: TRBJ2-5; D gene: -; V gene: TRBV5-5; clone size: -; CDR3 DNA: TGTGCCAGCAGCGCCCAAAGCTGGGTCTCGGAGACCCAGTACTTC; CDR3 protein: CASSAQSWVSETQYF
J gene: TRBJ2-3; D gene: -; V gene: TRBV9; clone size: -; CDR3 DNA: TGTGCCAGCAGCGTAAACGAAGATACGCAGTATTTT; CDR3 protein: CASSVNEDTQYF
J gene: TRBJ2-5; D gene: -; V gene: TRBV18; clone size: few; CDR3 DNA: TGTGCCAGCTCACCACGCTCAGAGACCCAGTACTTC; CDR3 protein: CASSPRSETQYF
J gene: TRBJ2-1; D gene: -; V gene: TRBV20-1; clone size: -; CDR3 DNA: TGCAGTGCTAGAGGGGGGGCACCGGACTTGGAGCAGTTCTTC; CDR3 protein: CSARGGAPDLEQFF
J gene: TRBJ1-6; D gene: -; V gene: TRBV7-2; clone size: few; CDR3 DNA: TGTGCCAGCAGCTCTCAGGGGACCCTTAATTCACCCCTCCACTTT; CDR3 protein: CASSSQGTLNSPLHF
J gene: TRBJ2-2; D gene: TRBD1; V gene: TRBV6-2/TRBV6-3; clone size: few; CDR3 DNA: TGTGCCAGCAGTTACCTTTTCGGGACAGGCCCTGGAGCCACCGGGGAGCTGTTTTTT; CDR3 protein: CASSYLFGTGPGATGELFF
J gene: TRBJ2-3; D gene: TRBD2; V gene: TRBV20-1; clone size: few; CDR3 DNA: TGCAGTGCTAGAGGGCCGGGGGGTAGCCCAGATACGCAGTATTTT; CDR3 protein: CSARGPGGSPDTQYF
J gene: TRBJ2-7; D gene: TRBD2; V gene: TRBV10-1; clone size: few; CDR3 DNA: TGCGCCAGCTCCGCTAGCGGGGGACCCGAGCAGTACTTC; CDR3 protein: CASSASGGPEQYF
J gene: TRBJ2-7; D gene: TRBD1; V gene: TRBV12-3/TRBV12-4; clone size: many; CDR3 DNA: TGTGCCAGCAGTTCGGGGACAGGGGGCTACGAGCAGTACTTC; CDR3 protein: CASSSGTGGYEQYF
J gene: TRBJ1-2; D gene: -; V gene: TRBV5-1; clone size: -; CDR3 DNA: TGCGCCAGCAGCTTGGCCGTCGACTATGGCTACACCTTC; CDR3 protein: CASSLAVDYGYTF
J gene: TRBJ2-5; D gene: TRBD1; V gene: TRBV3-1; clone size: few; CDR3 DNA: TGTGCCAGCAGCCATGACAGGGCGCTTTACTTC; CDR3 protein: CASSHDRALYF
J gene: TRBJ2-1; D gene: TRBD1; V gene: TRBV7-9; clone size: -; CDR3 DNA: TGTGCCAGCAGCACACTACAGGGGTTGAATGAGCAGTTCTTC; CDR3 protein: CASSTLQGLNEQFF
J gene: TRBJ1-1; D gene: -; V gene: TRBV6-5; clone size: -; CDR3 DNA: TGTGCCAGCAGTACCCCGGGCTGGGTGTGGGCTTTCTTT; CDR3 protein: CASSTPGWVWAFF
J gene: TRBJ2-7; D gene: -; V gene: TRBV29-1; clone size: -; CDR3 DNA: TGCAGCGTTGAGGTCCATGGTAGCTACGAGCAGTACTTC; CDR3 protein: CSVEVHGSYEQYF
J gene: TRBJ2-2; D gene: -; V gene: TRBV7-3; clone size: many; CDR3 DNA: TGTGCCAGCAGCTTAGTCCCAGCAGCCGGGGAGCTGTTTTTT; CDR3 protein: CASSLVPAAGELFF
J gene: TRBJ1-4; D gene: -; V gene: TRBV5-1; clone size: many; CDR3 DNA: TGCGCCAGCAGCTTGGGTGTGGTACTTAATGAAAAACTGTTTTTT; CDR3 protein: CASSLGVVLNEKLFF
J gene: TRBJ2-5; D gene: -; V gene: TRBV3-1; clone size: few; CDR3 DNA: TGTGCCAGCAGCTTTGAGAGAAATACACACAGTCGAGAGACCCAGTACTTC; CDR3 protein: CASSFERNTHSRETQYF
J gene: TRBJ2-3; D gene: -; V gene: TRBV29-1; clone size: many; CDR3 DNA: TGCAGCGCGGGGACCCAGGCGGATACGCAGTATTTT; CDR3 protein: CSAGTQADTQYF
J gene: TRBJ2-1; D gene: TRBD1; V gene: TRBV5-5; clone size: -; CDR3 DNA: TGTGCCAGCAGCTCTGGAATCAGGGGGAAACCATTCGAGCAGTTCTTC; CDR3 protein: CASSSGIRGKPFEQFF
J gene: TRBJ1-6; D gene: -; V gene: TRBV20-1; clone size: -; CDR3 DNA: TGCAGTGCTAGTTTGGTCGGGATTGCCGATAATTCACCCCTCCACTTT; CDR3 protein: CSASLVGIADNSPLHF
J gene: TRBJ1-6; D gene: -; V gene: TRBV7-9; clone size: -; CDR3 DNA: TGTGCCAGCAGCTTCCCGGGGACCCAATCACCCCTCCACTTT; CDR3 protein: CASSFPGTQSPLHF
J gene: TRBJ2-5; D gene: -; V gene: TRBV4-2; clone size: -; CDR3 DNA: TGTGCCAGCAGCCAACGAATGGGGCCGGAGACCCAGTACTTC; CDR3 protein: CASSQRMGPETQYF
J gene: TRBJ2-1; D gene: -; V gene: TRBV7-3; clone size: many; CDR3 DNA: TGTGCCAGCAGTCTTATTGGCCTGGGGGAGCAGTTCTTC; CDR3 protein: CASSLIGLGEQFF
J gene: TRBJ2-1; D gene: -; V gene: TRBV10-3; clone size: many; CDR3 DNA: TGTGCCATCAGTGTAACGGGGTCTGACTCCTACAATGAGCAGTTCTTC; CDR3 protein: CAISVTGSDSYNEQFF
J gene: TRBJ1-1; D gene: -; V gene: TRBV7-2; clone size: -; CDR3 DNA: TGTGCCAGCAGCTTAGGGGGAGGGGGGATCACTGAAGCTTTCTTT; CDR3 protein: CASSLGGGGITEAFF
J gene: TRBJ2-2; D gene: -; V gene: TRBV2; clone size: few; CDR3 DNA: TGTGCCAGCAGAGATGACACCGGGGAGCTGTTTTTT; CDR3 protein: CASRDDTGELFF
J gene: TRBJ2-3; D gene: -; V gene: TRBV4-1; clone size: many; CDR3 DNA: TGCGCCAGCAGCCGAAGCGATACGCAGTATTTT; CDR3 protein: CASSRSDTQYF
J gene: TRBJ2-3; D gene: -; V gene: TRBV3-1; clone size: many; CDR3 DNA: TGTGCCAGCAGCCAAGCGAGCACAGATACGCAGTATTTT; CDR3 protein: CASSQASTDTQYF
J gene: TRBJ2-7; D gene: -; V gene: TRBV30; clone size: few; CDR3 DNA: TGTGCCTGGAGTGTATCTGTTTGGTTCTCCTACGAGCAGTACTTC; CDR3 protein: CAWSVSVWFSYEQYF
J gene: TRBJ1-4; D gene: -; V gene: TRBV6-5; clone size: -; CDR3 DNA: TGTGCCAGCAGTTACTCCGGCAGGGAGAAACTGTTTTTT; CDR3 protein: CASSYSGREKLFF
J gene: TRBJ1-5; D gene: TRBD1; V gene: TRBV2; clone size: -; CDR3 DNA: TGTGCCAGCAGCGCCGAGGGGGCAGCTAATCAGCCCCAGCATTTT; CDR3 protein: CASSAEGAANQPQHF
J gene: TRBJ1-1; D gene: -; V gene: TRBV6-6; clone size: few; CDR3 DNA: TGTGCCAGCAGGGAAACAGGTCGGTTCACTGAAGCTTTCTTT; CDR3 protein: CASRETGRFTEAFF
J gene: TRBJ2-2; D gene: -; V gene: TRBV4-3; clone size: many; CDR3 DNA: TGCGCCAGCAGCCAAGCCCGGTACACCGGGGAGCTGTTTTTT; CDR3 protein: CASSQARYTGELFF
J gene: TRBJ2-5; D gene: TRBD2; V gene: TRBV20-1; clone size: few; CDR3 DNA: TGCAGTGCTCCGAGCGGGGGGGCCTCAGAGACCCAGTACTTC; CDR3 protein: CSAPSGGASETQYF
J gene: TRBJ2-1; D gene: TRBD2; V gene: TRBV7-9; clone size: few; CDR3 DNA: TGTGCCAGCAGCCCACCGGGACTAGCGGGGGTTTCGTTCTTC; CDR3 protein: CASSPPGLAGVSFF
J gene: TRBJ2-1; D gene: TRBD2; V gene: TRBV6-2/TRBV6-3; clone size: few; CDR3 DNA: TGTGCCACCGGACTAGCAGGCGATGAGCAGTTCTTC; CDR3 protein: CATGLAGDEQFF
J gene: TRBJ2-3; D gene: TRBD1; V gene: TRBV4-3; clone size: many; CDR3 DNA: TGCGCCAGCAGCCAAGGACAGGGGCACACAGATACGCAGTATTTT; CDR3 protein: CASSQGQGHTDTQYF
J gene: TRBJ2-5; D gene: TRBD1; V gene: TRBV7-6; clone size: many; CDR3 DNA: TGTGCCAGCAGCTTAGTACAGGGGGACATAAAAGAGACCCAGTACTTC; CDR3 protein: CASSLVQGDIKETQYF
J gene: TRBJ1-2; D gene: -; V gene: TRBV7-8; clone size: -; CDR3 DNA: TGTGCCAGCAGCTTAGGGGCTACAGGGACCTACTATGGCTACACCTTC; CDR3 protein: CASSLGATGTYYGYTF
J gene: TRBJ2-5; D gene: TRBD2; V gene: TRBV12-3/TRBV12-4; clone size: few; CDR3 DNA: TGTGCCAGCAGACGACCGGGGGGGCAAGAGACCCAGTACTTC; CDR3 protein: CASRRPGGQETQYF
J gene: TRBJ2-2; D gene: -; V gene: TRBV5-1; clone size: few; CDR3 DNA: TGCGCCAGTAGGCCGCAAGCTACTAACACCGGGGAGCTGTTTTTT; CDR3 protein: CASRPQATNTGELFF
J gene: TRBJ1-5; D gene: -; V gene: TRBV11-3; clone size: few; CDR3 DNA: TGTGCCAGCAGCTTAGATTTTTGCAGGGGTAATCAGCCCCAGCATTTT; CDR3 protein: CASSLDFCRGNQPQHF
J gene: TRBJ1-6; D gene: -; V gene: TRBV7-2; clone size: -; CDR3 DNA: TGTGCCAGCAGCTTGGGCAGGGGATATTCACCCCTCCACTTT; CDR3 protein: CASSLGRGYSPLHF
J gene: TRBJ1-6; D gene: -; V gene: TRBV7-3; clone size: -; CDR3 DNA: TGTGCCAGCAGCCGCGGGGCTTCGGAAAATTCACCCCTCCACTTT; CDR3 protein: CASSRGASENSPLHF
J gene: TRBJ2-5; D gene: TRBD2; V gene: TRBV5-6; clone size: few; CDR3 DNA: TGTGCCAGCAGCTTCGATATAGCGGGGGGGCGAGAGACCCAGTACTTC; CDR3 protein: CASSFDIAGGRETQYF
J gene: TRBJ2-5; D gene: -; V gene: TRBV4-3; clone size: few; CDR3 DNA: TGCGCCAGCAGCCAAGGGGGCCAAGAGACCCAGTACTTC; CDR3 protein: CASSQGGQETQYF
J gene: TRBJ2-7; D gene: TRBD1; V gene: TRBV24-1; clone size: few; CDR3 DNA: TGTGCCACCAGTACCCCGGGACAGCGATGCGAGCAGTACTTC; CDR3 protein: CATSTPGQRCEQYF
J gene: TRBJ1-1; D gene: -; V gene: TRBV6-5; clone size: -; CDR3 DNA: TGTGCCAGCAGTTACTATGAGAACACTGAAGCTTTCTTT; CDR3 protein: CASSYYENTEAFF
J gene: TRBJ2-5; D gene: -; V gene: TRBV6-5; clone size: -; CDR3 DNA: TGTGCCAGCAGTCGGCATCTCGACGAGACCCAGTACTTC; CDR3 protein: CASSRHLDETQYF
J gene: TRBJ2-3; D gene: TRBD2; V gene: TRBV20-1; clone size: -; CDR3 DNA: TGCAGTGCTAGAGATAACAAGCGGGGGGTCGGGGTTACGCAGTATTTT; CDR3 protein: CSARDNKRGVGVTQYF
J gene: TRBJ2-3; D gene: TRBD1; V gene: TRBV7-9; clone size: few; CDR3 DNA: TGTGCCAGCAGCTCCACAGGGGCAGATACGCAGTATTTT; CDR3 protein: CASSSTGADTQYF
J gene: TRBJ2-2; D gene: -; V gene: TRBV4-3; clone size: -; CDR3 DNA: TGCGCCAGCAGCCAAGCCCCAAACACCGGGGAGCTGTTTTTT; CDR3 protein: CASSQAPNTGELFF
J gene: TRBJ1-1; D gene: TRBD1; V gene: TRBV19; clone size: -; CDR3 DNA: TGTGCCAGTAGTATCTCCGGACAGGGTTTTACTGAAGCTTTCTTT; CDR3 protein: CASSISGQGFTEAFF
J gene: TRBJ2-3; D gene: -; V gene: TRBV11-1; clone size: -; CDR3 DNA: TGTGCCAGCAGCTTAGCGGGACACCCATTTGATACGCAGTATTTT; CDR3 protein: CASSLAGHPFDTQYF
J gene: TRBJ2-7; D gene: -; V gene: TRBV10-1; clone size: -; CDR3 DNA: TGCGCCAGCAGCTCTAGGTGGTGTTCCTACGAGCAGTACTTC; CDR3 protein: CASSSRWCSYEQYF
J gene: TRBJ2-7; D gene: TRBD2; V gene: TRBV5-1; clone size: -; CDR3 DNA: TGCGCCAGCAGCTTGGCTCCCCCTAGCGGGCCTAGTTCCTACGAGCAGTACTTC; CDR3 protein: CASSLAPPSGPSSYEQYF